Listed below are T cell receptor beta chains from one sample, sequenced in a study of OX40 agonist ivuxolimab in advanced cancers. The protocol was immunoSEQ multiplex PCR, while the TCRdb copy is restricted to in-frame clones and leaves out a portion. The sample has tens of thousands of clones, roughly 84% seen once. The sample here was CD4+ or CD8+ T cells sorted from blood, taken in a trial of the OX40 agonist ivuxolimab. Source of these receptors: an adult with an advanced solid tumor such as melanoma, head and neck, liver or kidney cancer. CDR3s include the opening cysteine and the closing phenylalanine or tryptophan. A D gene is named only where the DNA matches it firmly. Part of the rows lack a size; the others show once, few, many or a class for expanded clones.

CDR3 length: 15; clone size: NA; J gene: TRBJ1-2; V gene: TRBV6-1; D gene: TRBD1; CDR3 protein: CASSEWVTGNYGYTF; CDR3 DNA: TGTGCCAGCAGTGAATGGGTGACAGGGAACTATGGCTACACCTTC
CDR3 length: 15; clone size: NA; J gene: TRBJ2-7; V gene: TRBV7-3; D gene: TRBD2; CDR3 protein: CASSFDSGVLYEQYF; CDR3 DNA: TGTGCCAGCAGCTTCGATAGCGGGGTATTATACGAGCAGTACTTC
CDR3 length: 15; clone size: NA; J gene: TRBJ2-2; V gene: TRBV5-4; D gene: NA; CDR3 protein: CASSPVAGNTGELFF; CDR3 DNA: TGTGCCAGCAGCCCGGTGGCGGGGAACACCGGGGAGCTGTTTTTT
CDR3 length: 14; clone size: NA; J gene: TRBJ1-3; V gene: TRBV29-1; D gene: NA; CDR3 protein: CSVLASGVGNTIYF; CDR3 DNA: TGCAGCGTCCTTGCCAGCGGGGTGGGAAACACCATATATTTT
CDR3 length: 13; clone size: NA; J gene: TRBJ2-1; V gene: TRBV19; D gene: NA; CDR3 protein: CASSIIGNNEQFF; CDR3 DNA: TGTGCCAGTAGTATAATTGGGAACAATGAGCAGTTCTTC
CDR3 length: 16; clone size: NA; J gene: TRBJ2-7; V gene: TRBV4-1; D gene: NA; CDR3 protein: CASSQEPVTEIYEQYF; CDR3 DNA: TGCGCCAGCAGCCAAGAACCAGTGACAGAAATCTACGAGCAGTACTTC
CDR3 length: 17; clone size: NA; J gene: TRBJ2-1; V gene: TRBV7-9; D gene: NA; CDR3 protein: CASSPRGNRELFDEQFF; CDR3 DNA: TGTGCCAGCAGCCCGAGGGGGAACAGGGAACTTTTCGATGAGCAGTTCTTC
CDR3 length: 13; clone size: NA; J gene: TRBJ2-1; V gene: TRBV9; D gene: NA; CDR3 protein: CASSALTGSAQFF; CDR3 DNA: TGTGCCAGCAGCGCCTTAACAGGGTCAGCGCAGTTCTTC
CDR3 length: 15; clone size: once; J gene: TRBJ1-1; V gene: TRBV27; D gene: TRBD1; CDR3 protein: CASSLSIQGTTEAFF; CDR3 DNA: TGTGCCAGCAGTTTATCTATACAGGGGACCACTGAAGCTTTCTTT
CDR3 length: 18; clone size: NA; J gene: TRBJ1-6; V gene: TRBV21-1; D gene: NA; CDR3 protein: CASSKEGLRGPYNSPLHF; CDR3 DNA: TGTGCCAGCAGCAAAGAGGGTCTCAGAGGGCCCTATAATTCACCCCTCCACTTT
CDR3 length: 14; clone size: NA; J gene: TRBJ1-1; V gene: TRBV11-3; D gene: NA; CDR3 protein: CASSGRVLDTEAFF; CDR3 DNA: TGTGCCAGCAGCGGCAGGGTGCTGGACACTGAAGCTTTCTTT
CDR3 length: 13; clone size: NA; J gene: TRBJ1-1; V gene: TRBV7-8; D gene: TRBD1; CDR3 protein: CASSKPGTAEAFF; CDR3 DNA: TGTGCCAGCAGCAAACCCGGGACAGCGGAGGCTTTCTTT
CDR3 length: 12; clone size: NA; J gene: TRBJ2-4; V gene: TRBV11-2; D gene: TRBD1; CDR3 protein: CASTFGTDIQYF; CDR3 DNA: TGTGCCAGCACTTTCGGGACAGACATTCAGTACTTC
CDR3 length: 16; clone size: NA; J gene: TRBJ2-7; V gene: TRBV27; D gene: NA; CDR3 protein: CASRPGVAGGSYEQYF; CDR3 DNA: TGTGCCAGCAGGCCCGGGGTAGCTGGGGGATCCTACGAGCAGTACTTC
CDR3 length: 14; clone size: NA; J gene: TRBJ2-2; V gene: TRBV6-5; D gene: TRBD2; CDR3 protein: CASQSGVFTGELFF; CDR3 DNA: TGTGCCAGCCAGAGCGGGGTCTTCACCGGGGAGCTGTTTTTT
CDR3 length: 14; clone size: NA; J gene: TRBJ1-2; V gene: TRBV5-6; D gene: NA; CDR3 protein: CASSFEGSSYGYTF; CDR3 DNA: TGTGCCAGCAGCTTCGAGGGATCGTCCTATGGCTACACCTTC
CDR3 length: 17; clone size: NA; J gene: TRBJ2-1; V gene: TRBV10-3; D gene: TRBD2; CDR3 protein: CAIRVSGLAGSYNEQFF; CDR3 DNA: TGTGCCATCCGAGTCTCGGGACTAGCGGGCTCCTACAATGAGCAGTTCTTC
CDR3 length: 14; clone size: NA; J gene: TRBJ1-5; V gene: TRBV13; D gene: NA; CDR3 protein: CASSVSGPAGTQHF; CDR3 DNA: TGTGCCAGCAGCGTATCGGGCCCTGCCGGGACCCAGCATTTT
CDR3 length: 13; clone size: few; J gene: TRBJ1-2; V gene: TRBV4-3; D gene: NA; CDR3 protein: CASSQDVNYGYTF; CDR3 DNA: TGCGCCAGCAGCCAAGACGTGAACTATGGCTACACCTTC
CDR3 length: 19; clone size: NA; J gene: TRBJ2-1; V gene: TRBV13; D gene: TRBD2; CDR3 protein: CATEGSGLEKTGPYNEQFF; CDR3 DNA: TGTGCCACCGAAGGCTCCGGACTAGAGAAGACTGGGCCCTACAATGAGCAGTTCTTC
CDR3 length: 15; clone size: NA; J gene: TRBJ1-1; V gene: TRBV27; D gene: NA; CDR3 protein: CASSLSAGLGTEAFF; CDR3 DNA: TGTGCCAGCAGTTTATCGGCCGGCCTTGGGACTGAAGCTTTCTTT
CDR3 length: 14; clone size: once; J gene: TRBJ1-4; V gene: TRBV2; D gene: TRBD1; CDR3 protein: CASSYGTGNEKLFF; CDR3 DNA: TGTGCCAGCAGCTACGGGACAGGAAACGAAAAACTGTTTTTT
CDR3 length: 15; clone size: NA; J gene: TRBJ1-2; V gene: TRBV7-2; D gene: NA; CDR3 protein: CASSLATAGLRGYTF; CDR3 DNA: TGTGCCAGCAGCTTAGCGACGGCGGGTCTTCGTGGCTACACCTTC
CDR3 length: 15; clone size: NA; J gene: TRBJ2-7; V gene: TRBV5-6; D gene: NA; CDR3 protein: CASSLVRQGFYEQYF; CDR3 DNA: TGTGCCAGCAGCTTGGTCCGGCAGGGATTCTACGAGCAGTACTTC
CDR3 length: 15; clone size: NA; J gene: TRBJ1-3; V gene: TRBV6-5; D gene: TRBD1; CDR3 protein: CASSSTGGLGNTIYF; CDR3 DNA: TGTGCCAGCAGCTCCACAGGGGGCCTTGGAAACACCATATATTTT
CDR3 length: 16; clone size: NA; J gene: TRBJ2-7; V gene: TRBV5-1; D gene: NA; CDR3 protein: CASSPLIRRSSYEQYF; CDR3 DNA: TGCGCCAGCAGCCCTTTAATACGTAGGAGCTCCTACGAGCAGTACTTC
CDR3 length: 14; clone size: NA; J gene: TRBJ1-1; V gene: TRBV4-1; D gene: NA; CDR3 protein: CASSHRGLNTEAFF; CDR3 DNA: TGCGCCAGCAGCCACAGGGGATTAAACACTGAAGCTTTCTTT
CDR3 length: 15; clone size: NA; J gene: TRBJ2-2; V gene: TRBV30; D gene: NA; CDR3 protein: CAWSVSGQYTGELFF; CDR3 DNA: TGTGCCTGGAGTGTTTCTGGACAGTACACCGGGGAGCTGTTTTTT
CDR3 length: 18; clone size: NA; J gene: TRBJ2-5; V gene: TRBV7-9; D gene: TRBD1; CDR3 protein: CASRAGTGGFEYQETQYF; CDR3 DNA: TGTGCCAGCAGGGCCGGGACAGGGGGTTTCGAGTACCAAGAGACCCAGTACTTC
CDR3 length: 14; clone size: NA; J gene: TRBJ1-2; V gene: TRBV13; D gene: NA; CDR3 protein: CASSLPGQNYGYTF; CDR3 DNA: TGTGCCAGCAGCTTACCTGGACAGAACTATGGCTACACCTTC
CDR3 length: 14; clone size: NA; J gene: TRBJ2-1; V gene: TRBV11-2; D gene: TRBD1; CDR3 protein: CASSQPGTDNEQFF; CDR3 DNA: TGTGCCAGCAGTCAGCCCGGGACAGACAATGAGCAGTTCTTC
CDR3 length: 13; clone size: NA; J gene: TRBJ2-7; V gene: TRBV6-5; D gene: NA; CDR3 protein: CASRPGLTYEQYF; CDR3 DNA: TGTGCCAGCAGGCCGGGACTCACCTACGAGCAGTACTTC
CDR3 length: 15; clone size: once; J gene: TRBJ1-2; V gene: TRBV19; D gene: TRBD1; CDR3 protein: CASSIAAGGTDGYTF; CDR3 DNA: TGTGCCAGTAGTATTGCGGCAGGGGGTACGGATGGCTACACCTTC
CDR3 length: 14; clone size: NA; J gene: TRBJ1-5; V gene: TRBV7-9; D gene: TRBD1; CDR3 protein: CASSSRTGWEPQHF; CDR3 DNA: TGTGCCAGCAGCTCCCGGACAGGTTGGGAGCCCCAGCATTTT
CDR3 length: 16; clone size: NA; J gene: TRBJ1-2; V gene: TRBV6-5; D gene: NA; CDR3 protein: CASSYSSVPFNYGYTF; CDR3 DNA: TGTGCCAGCAGTTACTCATCGGTGCCCTTCAACTATGGCTACACCTTC
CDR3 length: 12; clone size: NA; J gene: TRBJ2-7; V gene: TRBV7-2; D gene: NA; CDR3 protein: CASTVSSYEQYF; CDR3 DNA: TGTGCCAGCACGGTCAGCTCCTACGAGCAGTACTTC
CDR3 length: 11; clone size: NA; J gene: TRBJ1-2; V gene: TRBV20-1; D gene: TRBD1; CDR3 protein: CSPGQVYGYTF; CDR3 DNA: TGCAGCCCGGGACAGGTATATGGCTACACCTTC
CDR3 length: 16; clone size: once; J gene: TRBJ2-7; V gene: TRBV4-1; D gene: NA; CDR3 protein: CASSLQTSSPYYEQYF; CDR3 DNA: TGCGCCAGCAGCCTCCAAACTAGTTCCCCCTACTACGAGCAGTACTTC
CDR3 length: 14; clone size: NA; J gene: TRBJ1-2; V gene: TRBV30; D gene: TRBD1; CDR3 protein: CAWSVPQGARGYTF; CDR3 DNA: TGTGCCTGGAGTGTACCCCAGGGGGCACGAGGCTACACCTTC
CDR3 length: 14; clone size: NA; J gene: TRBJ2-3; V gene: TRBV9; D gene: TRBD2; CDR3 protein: CASSPGGRGDTQYF; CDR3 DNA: TGTGCCAGCAGTCCGGGGGGTCGGGGGGATACGCAGTATTTT
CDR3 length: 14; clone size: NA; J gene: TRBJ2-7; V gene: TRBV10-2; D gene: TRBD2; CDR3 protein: CASRISGGPYEQYF; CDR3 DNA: TGCGCCAGCAGGATTAGCGGGGGGCCCTACGAGCAGTACTTC
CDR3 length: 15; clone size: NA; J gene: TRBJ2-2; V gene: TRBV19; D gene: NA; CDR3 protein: CASIAPGGVTGELFF; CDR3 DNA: TGTGCCAGTATTGCCCCCGGCGGAGTCACCGGGGAGCTGTTTTTT
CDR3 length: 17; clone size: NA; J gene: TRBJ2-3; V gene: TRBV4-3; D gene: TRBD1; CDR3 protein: CASSQARPDRVTDTQYF; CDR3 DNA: TGCGCCAGCAGCCAAGCTCGCCCGGACAGGGTAACAGATACGCAGTATTTT
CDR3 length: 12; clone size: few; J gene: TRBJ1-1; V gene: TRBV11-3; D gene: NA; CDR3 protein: CASSYGGTEAFF; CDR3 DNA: TGTGCCAGCAGTTACGGGGGCACTGAAGCTTTCTTT
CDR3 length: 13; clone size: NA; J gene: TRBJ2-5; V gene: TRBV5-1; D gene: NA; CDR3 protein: CASSQRIQETQYF; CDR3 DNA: TGCGCCAGCAGCCAGAGGATTCAAGAGACCCAGTACTTC
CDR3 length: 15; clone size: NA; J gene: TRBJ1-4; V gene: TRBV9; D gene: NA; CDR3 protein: CASSVAGSTNEKLFF; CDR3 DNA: TGTGCCAGCAGCGTAGCGGGGTCCACTAATGAAAAACTGTTTTTT
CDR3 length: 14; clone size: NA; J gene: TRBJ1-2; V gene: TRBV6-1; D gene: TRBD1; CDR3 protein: CASSEGQGSYGYTF; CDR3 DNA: TGTGCCAGCAGTGAAGGACAGGGATCCTATGGCTACACCTTC
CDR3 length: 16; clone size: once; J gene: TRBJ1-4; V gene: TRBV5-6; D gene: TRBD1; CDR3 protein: CASTQPGDRGNEKLFF; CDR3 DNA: TGTGCCAGCACACAACCGGGGGACAGGGGGAATGAAAAACTGTTTTTT
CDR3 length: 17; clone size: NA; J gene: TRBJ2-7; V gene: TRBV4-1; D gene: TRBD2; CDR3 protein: CASSQGPRTSGAYEQYF; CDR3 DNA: TGCGCCAGCAGCCAGGGCCCCCGGACTAGCGGGGCCTACGAGCAGTACTTC
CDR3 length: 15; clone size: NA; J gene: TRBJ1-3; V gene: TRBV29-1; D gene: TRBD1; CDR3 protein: CSVVGTARSGNTIYF; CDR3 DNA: TGCAGCGTCGTTGGGACAGCCCGCTCTGGAAACACCATATATTTT
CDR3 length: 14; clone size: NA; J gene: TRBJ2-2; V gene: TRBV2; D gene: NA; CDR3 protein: CASTLPELPGELFF; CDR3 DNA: TGTGCCAGCACCCTACCTGAACTACCCGGGGAGCTGTTTTTT
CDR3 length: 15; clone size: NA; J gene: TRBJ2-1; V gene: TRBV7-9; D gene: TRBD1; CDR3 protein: CASSPRQGMIDEQFF; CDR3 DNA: TGTGCCAGCAGCCCCCGACAGGGGATGATAGATGAGCAGTTCTTC
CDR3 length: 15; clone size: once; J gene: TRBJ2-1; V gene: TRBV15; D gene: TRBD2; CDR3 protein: CATSDQKREGRGQFF; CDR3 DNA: TGTGCCACCAGCGACCAAAAGCGGGAGGGCCGGGGGCAGTTCTTC